This T cell receptor beta chain was observed in a study of blood T cell repertoires in COVID-19. On the study more broadly: Donors in the United States, Italy and Spain gave samples during acute or convalescent COVID-19. Sample material is recorded as cDNA or gDNA derived from T cells, B-cell-depleted T cells, or PBMCs.

Germline CDR1 is MDHEN and CDR2 is SYDVKM. The CDR3 sequence is 14 residues long. Turning to this clone: At one end the junction does not follow the germline gene, possibly because of a read error.

As handled by the study authors: Nucleated cell number was recorded as an estimate derived from reference gene primer amplification. The assay was immunoSEQ multiplex PCR, and TCRdb's table has in-frame clones only and misses some. V, J and clone size are taken as reported in that table, and D and trimming were inferred from the DNA itself. The table records 90,000 to 150,000 clones, 70% to 90% of them present only once. V gene TRBV28 combines with J gene TRBJ1-6, with TRBD1 identical over 10 bases. The sample consisted of peripheral blood. The sequence was obtained from a man in his 70s who had recovered from COVID-19. CDR3 nucleotides: TGTGCCAGCAGTCTATGGACAGGGGGATCACCCCTCCACTTT. Its protein is CASSLWTGGSPLHF.